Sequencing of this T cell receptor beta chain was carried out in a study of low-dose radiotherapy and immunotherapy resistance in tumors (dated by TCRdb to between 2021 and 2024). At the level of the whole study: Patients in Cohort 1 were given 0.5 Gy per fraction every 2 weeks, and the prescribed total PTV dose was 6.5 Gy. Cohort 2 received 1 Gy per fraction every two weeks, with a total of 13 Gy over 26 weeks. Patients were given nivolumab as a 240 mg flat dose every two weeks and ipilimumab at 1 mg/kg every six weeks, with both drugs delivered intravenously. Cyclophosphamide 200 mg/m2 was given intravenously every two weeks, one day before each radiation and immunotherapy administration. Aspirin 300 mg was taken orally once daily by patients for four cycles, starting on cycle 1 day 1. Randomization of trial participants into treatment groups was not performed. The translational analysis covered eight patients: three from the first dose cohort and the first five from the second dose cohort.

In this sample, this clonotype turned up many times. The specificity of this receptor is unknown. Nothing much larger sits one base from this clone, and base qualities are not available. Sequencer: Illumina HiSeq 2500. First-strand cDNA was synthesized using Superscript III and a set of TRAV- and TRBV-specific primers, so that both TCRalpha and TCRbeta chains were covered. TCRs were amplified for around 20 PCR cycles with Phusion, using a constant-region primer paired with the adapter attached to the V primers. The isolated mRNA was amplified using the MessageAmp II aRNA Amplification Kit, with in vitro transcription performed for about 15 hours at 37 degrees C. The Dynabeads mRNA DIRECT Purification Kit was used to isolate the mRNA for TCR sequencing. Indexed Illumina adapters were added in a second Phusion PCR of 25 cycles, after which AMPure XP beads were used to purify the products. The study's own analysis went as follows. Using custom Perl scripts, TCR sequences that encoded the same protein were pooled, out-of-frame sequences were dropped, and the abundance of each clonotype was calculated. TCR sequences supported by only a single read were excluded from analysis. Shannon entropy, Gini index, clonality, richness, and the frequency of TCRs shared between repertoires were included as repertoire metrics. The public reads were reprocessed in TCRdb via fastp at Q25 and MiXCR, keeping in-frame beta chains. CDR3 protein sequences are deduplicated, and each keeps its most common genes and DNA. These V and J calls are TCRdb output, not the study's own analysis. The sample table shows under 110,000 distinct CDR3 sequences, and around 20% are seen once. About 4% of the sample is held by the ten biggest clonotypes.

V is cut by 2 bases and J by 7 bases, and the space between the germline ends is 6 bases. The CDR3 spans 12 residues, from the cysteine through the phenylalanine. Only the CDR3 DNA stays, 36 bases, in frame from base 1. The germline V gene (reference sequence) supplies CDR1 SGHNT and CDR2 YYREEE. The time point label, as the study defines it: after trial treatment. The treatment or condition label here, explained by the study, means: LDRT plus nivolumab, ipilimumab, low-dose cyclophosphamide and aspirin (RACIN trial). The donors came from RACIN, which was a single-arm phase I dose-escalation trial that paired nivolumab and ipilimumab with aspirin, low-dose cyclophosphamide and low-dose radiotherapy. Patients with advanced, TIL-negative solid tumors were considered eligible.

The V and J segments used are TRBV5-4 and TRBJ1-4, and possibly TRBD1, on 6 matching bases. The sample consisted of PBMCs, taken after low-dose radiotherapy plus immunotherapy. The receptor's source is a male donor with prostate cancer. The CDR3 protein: CASSFRGEKLFF. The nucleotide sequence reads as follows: TGTGCCAGCAGCTTCAGGGGTGAAAAACTGTTTTTT.